The clone carrying this TCR beta chain showed up just a few times. Antigen specificity is unknown. In the same sample, other DNA sequences code for this CDR3. Germline CDR1 SEHNR, CDR2 FQNEAQ (reference sequence). The ends lost 5 bases at V and 7 bases at J; junction bases unmatched: 7. The CDR3 is 14 residues long. Stem cell-like memory, regulatory, central memory and naive CD4+ cells were sorted via CD45RO/CCR7/CD25/CD127/CD95/CD27. The entry originates in a study of beta chain features in type 1 diabetes. Across the whole study: No patient-donor differences in age, gender, total cells or subset yield.

Study results and limitations: There was a moderate but significant shortening of TCRB CDR3s in all four CD4+ subsets of Type 1 diabetes patients. VDJ junctions sequenced from type 1 diabetes patients showed fewer insertions and more deletions.

Reverse transcription of all isolated RNA meant that expressed TCRB transcripts were sequenced. Naive, central memory and regulatory T cell samples averaged about 3.5 million reads. This table comes from immunoSEQ multiplex PCR, and its TCRdb copy is limited to in-frame clones, with some not included. The sample gives nearly 700,000 clones, 10% to 15% of which show up once; roughly 0.022% is in the top ten. The sequenced sample consisted of naive CD4+ T cells from blood. The sequence derives from a man younger than 35 with type 1 diabetes. This chain joins TRBV7-9 and TRBJ1-5; TRBD1 agrees at 8 bases. The CDR3 is CASSVGQGPQPQHF. The DNA of the CDR3 is TGTGCCAGCAGCGTCGGACAGGGACCCCAGCCCCAGCATTTT.